This T cell receptor (beta chain) was captured in a study of OX40 agonist ivuxolimab in advanced cancers. Study-wide background: Participants, about 83% male, averaged approximately 56 years of age, ranging from roughly 20 to 85. Study results and limitations: CD8+ T cells showed, on average, more clonal expansion than CD4+ cells. Relatively little clonal expansion, among the lowest observed, appeared in partial responders at 0.1-3.0 mg/kg. Expanded peripheral T-cell antigen specificity went undetermined.

Concerning this clone itself: Its cognate antigen is unknown.

Profiled with immunoSEQ multiplex PCR; TCRdb holds only in-frame clones, not every one. The sample consists of about 18,000 clones, around 87% of them appearing once. The V gene lost 9 bases and the J gene lost 1 base, with 11 bases spanning the gap. Germline V gene data show CDR1 as SGHTA and CDR2 as FQGNSA. The CDR3 totals 13 residues. The specimen was CD4+ or CD8+ T cells sorted from blood, collected in a trial of the OX40 agonist ivuxolimab. The sequence was collected from an adult with an advanced solid tumor such as melanoma, head and neck, liver or kidney cancer. The V call is TRBV7-2, the J call TRBJ2-3; D uncertain. CDR3 coding DNA: TGTGCCAGTGGTGCAATTCGCACAGATACGCAGTATTTT. Its translation is CASGAIRTDTQYF.